Presented here are 12 T cell receptor beta chains from one specimen sequenced in a study of blood T cell repertoires in COVID-19. Libraries were prepared by immunoSEQ multiplex PCR; TCRdb keeps only in-frame clonotypes and omits some of them. The sample yields nearly 80,000 clones, approximately 80% seen once. Sequenced input: peripheral blood. These receptors were collected from a woman aged 70-85 years with acute or convalescent COVID-19.

The rearrangement uses TRBV14 and TRBJ1-1; maybe TRBD1 (6 bases). V was clipped by 3 bases and J by 6 bases, with 11 bases between them. The length of the CDR3 is 13 residues. Germline-derived CDR1 and CDR2 are SGHDN and FVKESK. The CDR3: CASSHYRVAEAFF. The CDR3 nucleotides are TGTGCCAGCAGCCATTACAGGGTCGCTGAAGCTTTCTTT.

This clone was seen only once. The chain joins TRBV7-9 to TRBJ2-3; D not resolved. This CDR3 has 13 amino acids. CDR1 and CDR2 (germline): SEHNR, FQNEAQ (reference sequence). The V and J ends lost 2 bases and 1 base respectively, with 4 bases between them. CDR3 sequence reads: CASSLQGTDTQYF. CDR3 DNA: TGTGCCAGCAGCTTACAGGGCACAGATACGCAGTATTTT.

V usage is TRBV5-4 and J usage is TRBJ1-2, with no clear D. V lost 1 base, J lost 4 bases, and 11 bases lay in between. The CDR3 spans 14 residues. Germline CDR1 and CDR2: SGHNT and YYREEE (reference sequence). CDR3 amino acids: CASSLSQTLYGYTF. CDR3 nucleotides: TGTGCCAGCAGCTTGTCCCAGACTCTCTATGGCTACACCTTC.

The chain joins TRBV13 to TRBJ1-1, with D possibly TRBD1 on 5 matching bases. From germline, CDR1 is PRHDT and CDR2 FYEKMQ (reference sequence). Between the trimmed V and J ends, which lost 5 bases and 1 base, there was a span of 23 bases. This CDR3 has 18 residues. The CDR3 loop reads CASSPGTSLGGTNTEAFF. The CDR3 nucleotides read TGTGCCAGCAGCCCTGGGACTTCTCTAGGCGGGACGAACACTGAAGCTTTCTTT.

The V call is TRBV5-1, the J call TRBJ2-5; possible D gene TRBD1, 5 bases. Trimming removed 7 bases from V and 4 bases from J, with 14 bases in between. The germline CDR1 and CDR2 sequences are SGHRS and YFSETQ. This CDR3 spans 13 amino acids. The CDR3 coding sequence is TGCGCCAGCCAGGACAACTTAGGAGAGACCCAGTACTTC. Its protein product is CASQDNLGETQYF.

The rearrangement uses TRBV2 and TRBJ2-3; D ambiguous. The CDR3 runs to 16 residues. Trimming removed 3 bases from V and 3 bases from J, with 16 bases in between. Germline assignment: CDR1 SNHLY and CDR2 FYNNEI. The CDR3 sequence: CASSDRLARITDTQYF. DNA of the CDR3: TGTGCCAGCAGTGATCGTCTGGCCAGGATTACAGATACGCAGTATTTT.

This chain joins TRBV7-2 and TRBJ2-3; 14 bases line up with TRBD2. V lost 5 bases to trimming and J lost 6 bases; unmatched junction nucleotides: 16. The CDR3 consists of 19 residues. Germline-derived CDR1 and CDR2 are SGHTA and FQGNSA. CDR3: CASSPRGLAGATIRDTQYF. The CDR3 nucleotides are TGTGCCAGCAGCCCCCGGGGACTAGCGGGAGCTACCATTAGGGATACGCAGTATTTT.

The chain is built from TRBV5-1 and TRBJ2-2; D gene unclear. The V gene's germline CDR1 is SGHRS and CDR2 YFSETQ. CDR3 length: 13 residues. Deletions cut 2 bases from V and 3 bases from J, with 5 bases between. CDR3 nucleotides: TGCGCCAGCAGCTTCACAGACACCGGGGAGCTGTTTTTT. It specifies CASSFTDTGELFF. Filled out from reference TRBV5-1 and TRBJ2-2, the complete variable domain reads KAGVTQTPRYLIKTRGQQVTLSCSPISGHRSVSWYQQTPGQGLQFLFEYFSETQRNKGNFPGRFSGRQFSNSRSEMNVSTLELGDSALYLCASSFTDTGELFFGEGSRLTVL.

This clone was recorded once. The J gene is TRBJ2-3, the V gene TRBV24-1; 11 bases match TRBD2. Per the germline V gene, CDR1 is KGHDR and CDR2 is SFDVKD. V shed 7 bases and J 5 bases; nucleotides not matched to a gene: 4. The CDR3 loop spans 14 amino acids. In DNA, the CDR3 is TGTGCCACCAGCGGGACTAGCGGTTTAGATACGCAGTATTTT. Translation: CATSGTSGLDTQYF.

The V gene is TRBV5-1, the J gene TRBJ2-3, with D possibly TRBD1 on 6 matching bases. This CDR3 has 19 residues. Germline V CDR1 and CDR2: SGHRS, YFSETQ. V was shortened by 5 bases and J by 1 base, with 26 bases between the two germline ends. The CDR3 protein is CASRTGDRLEIYGTDTQYF. In DNA, the CDR3 is TGCGCCAGCAGGACCGGTGACAGGTTGGAAATTTACGGCACAGATACGCAGTATTTT.

This clone appeared a few times. CDR3 amino acids: CATRQGENTEAFF. Written as DNA, the CDR3 is TGTGCCACCAGACAGGGGGAGAACACTGAAGCTTTCTTT. V and J are TRBV15 and TRBJ1-1; 8 positions agree with TRBD1. The CDR3 contains 13 residues. V shed 6 bases, J shed 1 base, and the junction held 1 base outside the gene matches. Germline lookup yields CDR1 LNHNV and CDR2 YYDKDF (reference sequence).

This chain links TRBV5-1 with TRBJ2-5, with a tentative D call TRBD1 (5 bases). This CDR3 has 14 residues. CDR1 and CDR2 (germline): SGHRS, YFSETQ. Trimming removed 0 bases from V and 2 bases from J, with 8 bases in between. Here the CDR3 DNA reads TGCGCCAGCAGCTTGGGTCAGGGTCAAGAGACCCAGTACTTC. This translates into CASSLGQGQETQYF.